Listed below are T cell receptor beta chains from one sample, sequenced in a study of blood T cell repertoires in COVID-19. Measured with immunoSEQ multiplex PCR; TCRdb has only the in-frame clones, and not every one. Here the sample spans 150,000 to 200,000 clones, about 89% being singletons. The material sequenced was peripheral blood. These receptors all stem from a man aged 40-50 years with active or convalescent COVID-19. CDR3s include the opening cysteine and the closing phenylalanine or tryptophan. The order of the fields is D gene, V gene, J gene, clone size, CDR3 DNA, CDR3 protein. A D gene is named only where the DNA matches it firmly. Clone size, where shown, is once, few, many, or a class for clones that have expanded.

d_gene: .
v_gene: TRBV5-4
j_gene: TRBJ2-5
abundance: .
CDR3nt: TGTGCCAGCAGCTTGGCGGAGACCCAGTACTTC
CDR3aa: CASSLAETQYF

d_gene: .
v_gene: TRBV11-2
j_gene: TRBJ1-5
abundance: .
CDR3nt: TGTGCCAGCAGCGAGCCCCAGGGCGGAGGGCAGCCCCAGCATTTT
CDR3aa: CASSEPQGGGQPQHF

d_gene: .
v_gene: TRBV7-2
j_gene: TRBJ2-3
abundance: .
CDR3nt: TGTGCCAGCAGCTTAGGGGAAGCAGGCGGGATCGCAAAGAATACGCAGTATTTT
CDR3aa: CASSLGEAGGIAKNTQYF

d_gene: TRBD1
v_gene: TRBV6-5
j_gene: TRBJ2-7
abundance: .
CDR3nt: TGTGCCAGCAGGACACAGGGGTACGAGCAGTACTTC
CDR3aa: CASRTQGYEQYF

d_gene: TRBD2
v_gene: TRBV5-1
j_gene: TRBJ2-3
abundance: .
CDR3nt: TGCGCCAGCCTAGCGGAAAGCACAGATACGCAGTATTTT
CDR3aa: CASLAESTDTQYF

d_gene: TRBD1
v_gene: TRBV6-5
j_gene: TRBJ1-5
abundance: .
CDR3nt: TGTGCCAGCAGTCCTGTAGGACAGGGGCATCAGCCCCAGCATTTT
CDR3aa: CASSPVGQGHQPQHF

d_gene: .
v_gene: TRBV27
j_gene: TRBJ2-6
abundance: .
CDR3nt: TGTGCCAGCAGTTTCGGCTCTGGGGCCAACGTCCTGACTTTC
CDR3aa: CASSFGSGANVLTF

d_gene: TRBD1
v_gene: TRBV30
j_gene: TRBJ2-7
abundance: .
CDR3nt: TGTGCCTGGGAACCGACAGGGTGGGCCTACGAGCAGTACTTC
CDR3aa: CAWEPTGWAYEQYF

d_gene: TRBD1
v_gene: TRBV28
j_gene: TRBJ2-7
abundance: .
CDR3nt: TGTGCCAGCAGCTCCGACAGGGCCTACGAGCAGTACTTC
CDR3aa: CASSSDRAYEQYF

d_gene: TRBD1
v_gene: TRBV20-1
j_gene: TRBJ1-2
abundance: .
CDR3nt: TGCAGTGCTAGTAAGGGACAGGGGTTAGACTATGGCTACACCTTC
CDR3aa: CSASKGQGLDYGYTF

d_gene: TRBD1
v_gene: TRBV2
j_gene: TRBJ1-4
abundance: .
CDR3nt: TGTGCCAGCAGAGACAGGGTTGGGAGTGAAAAACTGTTTTTT
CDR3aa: CASRDRVGSEKLFF

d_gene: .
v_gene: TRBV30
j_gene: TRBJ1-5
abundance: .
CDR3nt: TGTGCCTGGAGTGAGGGGCCGATCGGGCCCCAGCATTTT
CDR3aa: CAWSEGPIGPQHF

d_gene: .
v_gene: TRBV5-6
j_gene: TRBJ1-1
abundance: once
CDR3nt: TGTGCCAGCAGCCAAACGACGGCGGGGAGCACTGAAGCTTTCTTT
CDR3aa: CASSQTTAGSTEAFF

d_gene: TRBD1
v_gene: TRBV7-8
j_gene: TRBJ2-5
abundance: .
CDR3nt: TGTGCCAGCAGAGGGACAGTTTACCAAGAGACCCAGTACTTC
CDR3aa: CASRGTVYQETQYF

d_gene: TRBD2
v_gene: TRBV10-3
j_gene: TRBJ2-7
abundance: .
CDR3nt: TGTGCCATCAGTGGTCGGACTAGCGGGGGGAACTACGAGCAGTACTTC
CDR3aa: CAISGRTSGGNYEQYF

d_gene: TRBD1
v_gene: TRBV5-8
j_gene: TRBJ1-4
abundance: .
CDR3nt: TGTGCCAGCAGTCCCGGGACAGCCTCAACTAATGAAAAACTGTTTTTT
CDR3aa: CASSPGTASTNEKLFF

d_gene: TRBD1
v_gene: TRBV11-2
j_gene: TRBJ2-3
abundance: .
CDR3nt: TGTGCCAGCAGCACCAGGACAGGTCCAGGGACCTCTAGCACAGATACGCAGTATTTT
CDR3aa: CASSTRTGPGTSSTDTQYF

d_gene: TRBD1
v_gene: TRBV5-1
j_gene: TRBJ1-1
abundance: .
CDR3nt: TGCGCCAGCAGCTACCGACAGGGCCCGAACACTGAAGCTTTCTTT
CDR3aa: CASSYRQGPNTEAFF

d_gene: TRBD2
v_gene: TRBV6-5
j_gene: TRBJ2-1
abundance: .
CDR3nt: TGTGCCAGCAGTTTATATAGCGGGGGGGCCAATGAGCAGTTCTTC
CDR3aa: CASSLYSGGANEQFF

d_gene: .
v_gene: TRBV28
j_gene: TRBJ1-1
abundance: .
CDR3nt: TGTGCCAGCAGTTTAGGCCACCTGGCTTTCTTT
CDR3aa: CASSLGHLAFF

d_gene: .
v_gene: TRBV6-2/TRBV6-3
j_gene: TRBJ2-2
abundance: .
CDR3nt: TGTGCCAGCAGCCACGAAGCCGTAGAAGGGGAGCTGTTTTTT
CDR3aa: CASSHEAVEGELFF

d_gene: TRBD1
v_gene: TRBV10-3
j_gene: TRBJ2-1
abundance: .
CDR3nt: TGTGCCATCAGTCCGAGGGACAGGGGTGTCGATGAGCAGTTCTTC
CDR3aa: CAISPRDRGVDEQFF

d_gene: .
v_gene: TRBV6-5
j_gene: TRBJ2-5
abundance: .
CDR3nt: TGTGCCAGCAGTTACTTACCGGCCGGGGCCCAGTACTTC
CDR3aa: CASSYLPAGAQYF

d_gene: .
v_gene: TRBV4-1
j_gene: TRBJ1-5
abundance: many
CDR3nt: TGCGCCAGCAGCCAAGGGGGGGGCCGTTTGGGCAATCAGCCCCAGCATTTT
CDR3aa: CASSQGGGRLGNQPQHF

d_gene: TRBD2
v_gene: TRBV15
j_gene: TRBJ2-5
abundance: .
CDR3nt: TGTGCCACCAGCAGAGCGCTGGCGGGGGGCAAGGGGGAGGAGACCCAGTACTTC
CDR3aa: CATSRALAGGKGEETQYF

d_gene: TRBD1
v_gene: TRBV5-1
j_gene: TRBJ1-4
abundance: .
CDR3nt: TGCGCCAGCAGCCCTCGACAGGGGGGAAGGGAAAAACTGTTTTTT
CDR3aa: CASSPRQGGREKLFF

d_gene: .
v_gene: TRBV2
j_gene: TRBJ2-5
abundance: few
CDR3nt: TGTGCCAGCAGTTTCTCCCAAGAGACCCAGTACTTC
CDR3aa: CASSFSQETQYF

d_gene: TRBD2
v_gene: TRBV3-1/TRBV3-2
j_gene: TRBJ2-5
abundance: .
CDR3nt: TGTGCCAGCAGCCAAGATAGGCTAGCGGGGACACAAGAGACCCAGTACTTC
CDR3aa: CASSQDRLAGTQETQYF

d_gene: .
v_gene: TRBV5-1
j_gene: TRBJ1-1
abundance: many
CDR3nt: TGCGCCAGCAGCTTGGACAATTTGATAGAAGCTTTCTTT
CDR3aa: CASSLDNLIEAFF

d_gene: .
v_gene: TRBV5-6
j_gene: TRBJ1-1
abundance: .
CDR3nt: TGTGCCAGCAGCTGGGGCGAAGTTACTGAAGCTTTCTTT
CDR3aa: CASSWGEVTEAFF

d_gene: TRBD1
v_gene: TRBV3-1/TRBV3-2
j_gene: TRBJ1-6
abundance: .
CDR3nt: TGTGCCAGCAGCGCCGGGGGACAGACCTCCTATAATTCACCCCTCCACTTT
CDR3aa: CASSAGGQTSYNSPLHF

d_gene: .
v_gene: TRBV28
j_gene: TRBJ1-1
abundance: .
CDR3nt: TGTGCCAGCAGCCCAGGGACACCCGAAGCTTTCTTT
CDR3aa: CASSPGTPEAFF